The present entry profiles one T cell receptor (beta chain) with its context. Its antigen is as yet unknown. The data stem from a study of radiation and T cells in renal cell carcinoma. In the study overall: Nephrectomy followed 15 Gy stereotactic body radiation by 4 weeks. Study outcomes and limitations: Top tumor clonotypes rose in blood 2 weeks post-radiation, then contracted.

The germline CDR1 and CDR2 sequences are SGHRS and YFSETQ. Trimming pared 4 bases from V and 1 base from J, leaving 11 bases between. This CDR3 spans 14 amino acids. Method: immunoSEQ multiplex PCR; TCRdb's copy keeps in-frame clones and lacks some. This table has 95,000 or so clones, 86% appearing once. The time point here: baseline pretreatment blood. Treatment: 15 Gy SBRT to primary tumor, nephrectomy 4 weeks later. This renal cell carcinoma was of the clear cell type. This receptor was taken from a man in his forties or fifties with renal cell carcinoma. The V gene is TRBV5-1, the J gene TRBJ2-5, with no clear D. Sequences were derived from blood, sampled from a patient whose treatment included radiotherapy and nephrectomy. The CDR3 sequence: CASSPPASQETQYF. CDR3 nucleotides: TGCGCCAGCAGCCCCCCGGCTAGCCAAGAGACCCAGTACTTC.